Listed here is a single T cell receptor (beta chain). The germline V gene has CDR1 SGHNT and CDR2 YENEEA. Trimming removed 3 bases from V and 6 bases from J, with 15 bases in between. The CDR3 covers 16 residues. These data are taken from a study of blood T cell repertoires in COVID-19. Study details: T cells, B-cell-depleted T cells, or PBMCs supplied cDNA or gDNA.

Some clones are missing from TCRdb's copy, which holds only in-frame ones; the method was immunoSEQ multiplex PCR. Of around 270,000 clones listed, roughly 84% were seen once; the top ten hold less than 2%. The sequence derives from a woman between 40 and 50 years old who had recovered from COVID-19. This chain joins TRBV11-3 and TRBJ1-6; possible D gene TRBD1, 5 bases. Sequencing used peripheral blood. CDR3 coding DNA: TGTGCCAGCAGCTTTGGCTCCGGGGGAAGTAATTCACCCCTCCACTTT. This translates into CASSFGSGGSNSPLHF.